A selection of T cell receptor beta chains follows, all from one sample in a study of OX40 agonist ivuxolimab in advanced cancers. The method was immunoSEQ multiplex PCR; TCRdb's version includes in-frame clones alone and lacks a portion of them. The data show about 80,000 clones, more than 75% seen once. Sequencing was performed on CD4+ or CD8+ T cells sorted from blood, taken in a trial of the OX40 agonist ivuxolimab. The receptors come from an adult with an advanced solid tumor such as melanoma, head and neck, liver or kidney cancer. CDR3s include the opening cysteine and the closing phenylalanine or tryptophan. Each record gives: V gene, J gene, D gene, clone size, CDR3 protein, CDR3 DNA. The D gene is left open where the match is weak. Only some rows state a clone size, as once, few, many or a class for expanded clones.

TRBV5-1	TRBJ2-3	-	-	CASSSPDEEYF	TGCGCCAGCAGCTCCCCGGACGAGGAGTATTTT
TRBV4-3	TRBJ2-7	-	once	CASSQVGLSYEQYF	TGCGCCAGCAGCCAAGTCGGACTTTCCTACGAGCAGTACTTC
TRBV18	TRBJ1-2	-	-	CASSQGVGYGYTF	TGTGCCAGCTCACAGGGGGTCGGCTATGGCTACACCTTC
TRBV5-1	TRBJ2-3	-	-	CASSLDGPSTDTQYF	TGCGCCAGCAGCTTGGACGGACCTAGCACAGATACGCAGTATTTT
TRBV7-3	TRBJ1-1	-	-	CASSLAGGLEDTEAFF	TGTGCCAGCAGCTTAGCTGGAGGTCTCGAGGACACTGAAGCTTTCTTT
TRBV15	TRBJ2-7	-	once	CATSKPTEDEQYF	TGTGCCACCAGCAAACCGACAGAAGACGAGCAGTACTTC
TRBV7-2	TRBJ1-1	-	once	CASSPRGTEAFF	TGTGCCAGCAGCCCCAGAGGGACTGAAGCTTTCTTT
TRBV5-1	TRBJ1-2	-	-	CASSLAGDRGGYTF	TGCGCCAGCAGCTTGGCGGGGGACCGGGGTGGCTACACCTTC
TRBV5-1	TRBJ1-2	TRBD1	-	CASSSDPGTGSLYGYTF	TGCGCCAGCAGCTCCGATCCGGGGACAGGGAGTCTCTATGGCTACACCTTC
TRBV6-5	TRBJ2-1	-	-	CASSYSTWGGEQFF	TGTGCCAGCAGTTACTCGACGTGGGGCGGGGAGCAGTTCTTC
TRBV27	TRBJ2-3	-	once	CASSLSRDTDTQYF	TGTGCCAGCAGTTTATCACGGGACACAGATACGCAGTATTTT
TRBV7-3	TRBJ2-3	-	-	CASSLGSGGPAATQYF	TGTGCCAGCAGCTTGGGTAGTGGGGGGCCGGCAGCTACGCAGTATTTT
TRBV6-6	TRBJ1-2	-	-	CASSPGQNYGYTF	TGTGCCAGCAGCCCCGGACAGAACTATGGCTACACCTTC
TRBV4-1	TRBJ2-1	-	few	CASSLRGLLGNEQFF	TGCGCCAGCAGCCTCAGGGGATTGTTGGGTAATGAGCAGTTCTTC
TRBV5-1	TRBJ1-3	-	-	CASSLVSAPSGNTIYF	TGCGCCAGCAGCTTGGTATCGGCACCATCTGGAAACACCATATATTTT
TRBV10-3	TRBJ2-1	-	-	CAISVQGWNEQFF	TGTGCCATCAGTGTCCAGGGGTGGAATGAGCAGTTCTTC
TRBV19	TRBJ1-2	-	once	CASIPGSPGSGYTF	TGTGCCAGTATCCCCGGGTCCCCGGGCTCTGGCTACACCTTC
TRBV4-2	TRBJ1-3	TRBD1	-	CASSRGQSEGNTIYF	TGTGCCAGCAGTAGGGGGCAATCCGAAGGGAACACCATATATTTT
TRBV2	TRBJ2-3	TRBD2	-	CASTGLAGVEADTQYF	TGTGCCAGCACGGGACTAGCGGGGGTTGAGGCAGATACGCAGTATTTT
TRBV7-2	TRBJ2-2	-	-	CASSQAEGAGELFF	TGTGCCAGCAGCCAAGCCGAGGGGGCCGGGGAGCTGTTTTTT
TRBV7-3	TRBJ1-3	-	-	CASSFGSGNTIYF	TGTGCCAGCAGCTTTGGGTCTGGAAACACCATATATTTT
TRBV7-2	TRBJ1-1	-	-	CASSNYRGELNTEAFF	TGTGCCAGCAGCAACTACCGGGGGGAGCTGAACACTGAAGCTTTCTTT
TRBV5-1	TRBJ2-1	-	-	CASSLALRTYNEQFF	TGCGCCAGCAGCCTGGCCCTGAGGACCTACAATGAGCAGTTCTTC
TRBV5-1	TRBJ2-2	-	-	CASRAPNTGELFF	TGCGCCAGTCGAGCGCCGAACACCGGGGAGCTGTTTTTT
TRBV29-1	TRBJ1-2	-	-	CSVEKGGYGYTF	TGCAGCGTTGAAAAGGGTGGCTATGGCTACACCTTC
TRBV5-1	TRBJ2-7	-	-	CASSFSSHTYEQYF	TGCGCCAGCAGCTTTTCTTCGCACACCTACGAGCAGTACTTC
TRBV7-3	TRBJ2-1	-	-	CASSVGTSKQFF	TGTGCCAGCAGCGTAGGTACCTCGAAGCAGTTCTTC
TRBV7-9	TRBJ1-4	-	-	CASSLFTAGNEKLFF	TGTGCCAGCAGCTTGTTCACGGCCGGTAATGAAAAACTGTTTTTT
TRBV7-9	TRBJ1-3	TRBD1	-	CASSPPGTASGNTIYF	TGTGCCAGCAGCCCCCCCGGGACAGCCTCTGGAAACACCATATATTTT
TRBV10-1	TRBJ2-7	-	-	CASWGKSSYEQYF	TGCGCCAGCTGGGGGAAGAGCTCCTACGAGCAGTACTTC
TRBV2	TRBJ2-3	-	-	CASTTRRGDTQYF	TGTGCCAGCACGACGAGGCGGGGAGATACGCAGTATTTT
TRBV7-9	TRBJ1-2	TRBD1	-	CASSLRDREDGYTF	TGTGCCAGCAGCTTAAGGGACAGGGAGGATGGCTACACCTTC
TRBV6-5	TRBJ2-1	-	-	CASRDIGEQFF	TGTGCCAGCAGGGACATAGGTGAGCAGTTCTTC
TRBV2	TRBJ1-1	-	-	CATSGGLNTEAFF	TGTGCCACGAGTGGGGGATTGAACACTGAAGCTTTCTTT
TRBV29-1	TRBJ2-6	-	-	CSVVTVSGANVLTF	TGCAGCGTTGTAACTGTCTCTGGGGCCAACGTCCTGACTTTC
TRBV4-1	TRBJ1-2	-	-	CASSALARGKNGYTF	TGCGCCAGCAGCGCACTAGCGCGGGGAAAGAATGGCTACACCTTC
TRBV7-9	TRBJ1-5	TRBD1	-	CASSLGDRQPQHF	TGTGCCAGCAGCTTGGGGGACAGACAGCCCCAGCATTTT
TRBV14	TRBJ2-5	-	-	CASSQGVQETQYF	TGTGCCAGCAGCCAAGGGGTACAAGAGACCCAGTACTTC